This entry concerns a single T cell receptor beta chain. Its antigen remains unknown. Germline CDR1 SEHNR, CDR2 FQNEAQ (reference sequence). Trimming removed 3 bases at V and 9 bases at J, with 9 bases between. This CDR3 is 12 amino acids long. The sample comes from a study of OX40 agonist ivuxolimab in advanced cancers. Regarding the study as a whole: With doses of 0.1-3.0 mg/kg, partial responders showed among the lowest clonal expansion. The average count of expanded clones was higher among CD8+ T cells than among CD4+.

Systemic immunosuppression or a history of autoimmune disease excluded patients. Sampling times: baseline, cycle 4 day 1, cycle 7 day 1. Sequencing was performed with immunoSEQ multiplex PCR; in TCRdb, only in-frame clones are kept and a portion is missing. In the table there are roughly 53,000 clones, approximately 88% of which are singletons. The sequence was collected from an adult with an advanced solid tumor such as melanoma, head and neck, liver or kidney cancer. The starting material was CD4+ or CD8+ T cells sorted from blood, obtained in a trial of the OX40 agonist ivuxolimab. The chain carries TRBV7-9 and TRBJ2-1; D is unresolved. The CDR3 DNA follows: TGTGCCAGCAGCTTGGAGTTTGTTGAGCAGTTCTTC. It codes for CASSLEFVEQFF.